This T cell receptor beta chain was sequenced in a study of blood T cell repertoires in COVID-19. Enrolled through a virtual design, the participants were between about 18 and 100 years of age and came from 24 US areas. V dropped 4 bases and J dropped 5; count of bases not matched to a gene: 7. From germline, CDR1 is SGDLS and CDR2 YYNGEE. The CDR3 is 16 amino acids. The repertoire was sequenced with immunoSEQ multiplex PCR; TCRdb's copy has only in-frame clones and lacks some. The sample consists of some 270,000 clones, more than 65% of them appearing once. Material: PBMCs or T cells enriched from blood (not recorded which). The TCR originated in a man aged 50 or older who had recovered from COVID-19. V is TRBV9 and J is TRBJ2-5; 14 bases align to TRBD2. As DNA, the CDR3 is TGTGCCAGCAGCCGGGGGGGACTAGCGGGAGTTGAGACCCAGTACTTC. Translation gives CASSRGGLAGVETQYF.